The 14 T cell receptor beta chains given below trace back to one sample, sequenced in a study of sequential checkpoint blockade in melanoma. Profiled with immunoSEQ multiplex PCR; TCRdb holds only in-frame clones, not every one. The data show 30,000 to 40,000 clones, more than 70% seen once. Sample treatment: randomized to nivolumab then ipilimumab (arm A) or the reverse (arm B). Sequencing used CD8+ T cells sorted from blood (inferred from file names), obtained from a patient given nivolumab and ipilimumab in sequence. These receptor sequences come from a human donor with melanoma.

CDR3 region: CASSLGGRLDNEQFF. CDR3 in DNA: TGTGCCAGTAGTCTCGGCGGGAGACTCGACAATGAGCAGTTCTTC. The chain links TRBV19 to TRBJ2-1, with 7 positions matching TRBD2. CDR1 and CDR2 from the germline V gene are LNHDA and SQIVND (reference sequence). V lost 5 bases and J lost 5; bases outside the gene matches: 9. The CDR3 loop spans 15 amino acids.

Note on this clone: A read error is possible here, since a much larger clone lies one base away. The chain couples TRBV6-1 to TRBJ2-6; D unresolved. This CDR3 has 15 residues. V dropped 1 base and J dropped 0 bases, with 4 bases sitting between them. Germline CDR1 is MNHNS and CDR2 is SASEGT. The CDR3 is CASSEDSSGANVLTF. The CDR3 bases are TGTGCCAGCAGTGAAGACAGCTCTGGGGCCAACGTCCTGACTTTC.

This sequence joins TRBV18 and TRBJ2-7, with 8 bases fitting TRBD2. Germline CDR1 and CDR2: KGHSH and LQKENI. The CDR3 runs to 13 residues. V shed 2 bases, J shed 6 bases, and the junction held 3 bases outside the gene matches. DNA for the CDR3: TGTGCCAGCTCACCAGCGGGGGGCGGCGAGCAGTACTTC. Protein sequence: CASSPAGGGEQYF.

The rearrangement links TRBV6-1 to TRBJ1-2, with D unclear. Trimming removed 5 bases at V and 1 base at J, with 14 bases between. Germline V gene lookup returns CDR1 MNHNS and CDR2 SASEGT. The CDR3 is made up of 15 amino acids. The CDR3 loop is CASSSPLEGNYGYTF. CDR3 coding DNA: TGTGCCAGCAGTTCACCCTTGGAGGGTAACTATGGCTACACCTTC.

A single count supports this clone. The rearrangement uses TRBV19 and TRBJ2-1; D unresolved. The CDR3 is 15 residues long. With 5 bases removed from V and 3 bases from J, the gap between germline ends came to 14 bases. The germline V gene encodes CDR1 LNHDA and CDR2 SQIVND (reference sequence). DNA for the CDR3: TGTGCCAGTAGTGCTTCGGCAGGTAACTACAATGAGCAGTTCTTC. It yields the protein CASSASAGNYNEQFF.

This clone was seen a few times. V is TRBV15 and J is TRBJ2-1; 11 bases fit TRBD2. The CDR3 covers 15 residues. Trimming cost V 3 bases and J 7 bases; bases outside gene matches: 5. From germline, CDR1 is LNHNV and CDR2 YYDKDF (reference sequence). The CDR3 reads CATSRVAGGGNEQFF. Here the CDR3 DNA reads TGTGCCACCAGCAGGGTAGCGGGAGGGGGGAATGAGCAGTTCTTC.

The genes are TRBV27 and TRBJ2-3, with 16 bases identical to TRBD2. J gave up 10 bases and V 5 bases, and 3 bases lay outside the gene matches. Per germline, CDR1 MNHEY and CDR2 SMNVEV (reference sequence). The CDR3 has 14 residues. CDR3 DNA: TGTGCCAGCAGTGCCGGGACTAGCGGGAGGGCGCAGTATTTT. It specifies CASSAGTSGRAQYF.

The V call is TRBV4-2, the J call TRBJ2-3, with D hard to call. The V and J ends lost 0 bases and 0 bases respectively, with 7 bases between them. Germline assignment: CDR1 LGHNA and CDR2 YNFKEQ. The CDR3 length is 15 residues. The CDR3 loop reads CASSQDRRSTDTQYF. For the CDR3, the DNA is TGTGCCAGCAGCCAAGATAGGCGGAGCACAGATACGCAGTATTTT.

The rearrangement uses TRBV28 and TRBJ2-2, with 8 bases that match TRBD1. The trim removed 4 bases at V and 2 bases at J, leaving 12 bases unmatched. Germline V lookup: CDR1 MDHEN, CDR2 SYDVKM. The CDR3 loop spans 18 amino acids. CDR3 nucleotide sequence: TGTGCCAGCAGTTCATATATGGGGGACAGGAGTAACACCGGGGAGCTGTTTTTT. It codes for CASSSYMGDRSNTGELFF.

CDR3 sequence reads: CASSEVGGLAGVETQYF. CDR3 sequence (DNA): TGTGCCAGCAGTGAAGTGGGGGGACTAGCGGGAGTAGAGACCCAGTACTTC. The rearrangement links TRBV2 to TRBJ2-5, with TRBD2 identical over 14 bases. The germline CDR1 and CDR2 sequences are SNHLY and FYNNEI. Trimming at V came to 1 base and at J to 4 bases, leaving 5 bases not matched to a gene. This CDR3 has 17 residues.

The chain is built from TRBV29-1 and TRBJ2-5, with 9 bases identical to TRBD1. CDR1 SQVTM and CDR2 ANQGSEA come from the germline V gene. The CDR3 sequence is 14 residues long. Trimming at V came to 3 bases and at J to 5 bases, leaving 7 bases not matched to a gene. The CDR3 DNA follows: TGCAGCGTTGAGCTACAGGGGGCATGGGAGACCCAGTACTTC. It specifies CSVELQGAWETQYF.

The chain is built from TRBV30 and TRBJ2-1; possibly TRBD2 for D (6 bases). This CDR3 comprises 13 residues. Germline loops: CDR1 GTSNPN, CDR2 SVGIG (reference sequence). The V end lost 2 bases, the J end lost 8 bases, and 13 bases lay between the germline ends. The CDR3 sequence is CAWSYGTQDEQFF. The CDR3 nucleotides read TGTGCCTGGAGTTACGGGACTCAAGATGAGCAGTTCTTC.

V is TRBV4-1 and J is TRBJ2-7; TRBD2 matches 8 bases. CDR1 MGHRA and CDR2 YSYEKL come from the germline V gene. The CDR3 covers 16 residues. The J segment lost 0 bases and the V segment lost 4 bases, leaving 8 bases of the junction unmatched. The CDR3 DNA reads TGCGCCAGCAGCCCGGGGGGGGCTAGCGGCTCCTACGAGCAGTACTTC. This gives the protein CASSPGGASGSYEQYF.

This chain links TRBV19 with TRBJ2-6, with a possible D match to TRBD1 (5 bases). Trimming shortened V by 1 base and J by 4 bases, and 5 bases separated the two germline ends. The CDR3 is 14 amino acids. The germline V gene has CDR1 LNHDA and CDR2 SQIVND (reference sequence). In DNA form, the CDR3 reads TGTGCCAGTAGTATAGGACAGGGGGCCAACGTCCTGACTTTC. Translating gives CASSIGQGANVLTF.